One and the same sample provided the 24 T cell receptor beta chains below, sequenced in a study of CXCR3-negative and CXCR3-positive naive CD8 T cells (dated by TCRdb to the late 2010s). Sequencing relied on a NextSeq 550. The Human TCR Profiling Kit (MiLaboratory) was used to make UMI-labeled 5' RACE TRB cDNA libraries. Following reprocessing of the reads by TCRdb, the data hold one row per CDR3 protein sequence and no DNA is available. This sample's table carries 100,000 or so distinct CDR3 sequences. The ten largest clones take up around 1.7% of the sample. The material sequenced was naive CXCR3- CD8+ T cells from blood. The cell subset or site label, as the study defines it: CD45RO-CCR7+CD27+CD95- naive CD8+ T cells lacking CXCR3 (TNR3-). Receptor source: a human donor in good health. Some clones in this sample may be carry-over from other donors' samples.

The V and J genes are TRBV11-3 and TRBJ2-5; TCRdb lists TRBD1, though no DNA is available to test this call. Germline values: CDR1 SGHNT, CDR2 YENEEA. This CDR3 is built from 13 residues. The CDR3 protein is CASSPRGRETQYF.

This chain joins TRBV7-9 and TRBJ2-3. Germline V CDR1 and CDR2: SEHNR, FQNEAQ (reference sequence). There are 15 residues in the CDR3. CDR3 amino acids: CASSLGVASTDTQYF.

The chain links TRBV7-2 to TRBJ1-1; the TRBD1 assignment by TCRdb is unverifiable without DNA. This CDR3 has 18 residues. Germline CDR1 reads SGHTA; CDR2 reads FQGNSA. Here the CDR3 reads CASSSPPGRTDLNTEAFF.

The V and J genes are TRBV11-2 and TRBJ2-1; the TCRdb D gene call, TRBD2, has no DNA to confirm it. Germline lookup yields CDR1 SGHAT and CDR2 FQNNGV. This CDR3 has 13 amino acids. CDR3 sequence: CASKRGGYNEQFF.

The rearrangement links TRBV4-3 to TRBJ1-6; the D call from TCRdb, TRBD1, cannot be confirmed without DNA. The CDR3 contains 14 residues. Germline values: CDR1 LGHNA, CDR2 YSLEER. CDR3: CASSTRTDYSPLHF.

V gene TRBV13 combines with J gene TRBJ2-7; TCRdb lists TRBD1, though no DNA is available to test this call. This CDR3 region has 15 residues. Germline CDR1 PRHDT, CDR2 FYEKMQ (reference sequence). CDR3 in amino acids: CASSSTGTASYEQYF.

The chain couples TRBV25-1 to TRBJ1-4; there is no DNA to check the TCRdb D call of TRBD1. CDR1 MGHDK and CDR2 SYGVNS come from the germline V gene. The CDR3 runs to 20 residues. The chain's CDR3 is CASSAFEGQEIWRPPGKLFF.

This sequence joins TRBV3-1 and TRBJ2-1; TCRdb returns TRBD2, unconfirmable since there is no DNA. There are 16 residues in the CDR3. The germline gives CDR1 LGHDT, CDR2 YNNKEL (reference sequence). CDR3 amino acids: CASSQEREREVNEQFF.

This sequence joins TRBV5-1 and TRBJ2-2. There are 17 residues in the CDR3. Germline V gives CDR1 SGHRS, CDR2 YFSETQ. The CDR3 protein is CASSLVIGPLNTGELFF.

The chain couples TRBV4-3 to TRBJ2-2; TCRdb proposes TRBD1, but this gene call is untestable without DNA. The germline gives CDR1 LGHNA, CDR2 YSLEER. This CDR3 has 16 residues. This chain's CDR3 is CASSQPRDRSYGELFF.

The rearrangement uses TRBV28 and TRBJ1-5; the D call of TRBD1 rests on TCRdb alone, since no DNA is present to check it. There are 14 residues in the CDR3. CDR1 MDHEN and CDR2 SYDVKM come from the germline V gene. This chain's CDR3 is CASRLTGFNQPQHF.

This chain uses TRBV29-1 with TRBJ2-1. Germline V gene sequence: CDR1 SQVTM, CDR2 ANQGSEA. This CDR3 region has 12 residues. The CDR3 reads CSVYRANYEQFF.

V usage is TRBV15 and J usage is TRBJ1-2; absent DNA, TCRdb's TRBD1 call cannot be checked. CDR3 length equals 17 residues. Germline V gene lookup returns CDR1 LNHNV and CDR2 YYDKDF (reference sequence). The CDR3 sequence is CATSRPYRDSLFYGYTF. The full variable domain, with the rest looked up from reference TRBV15 and TRBJ1-2, is DAMVIQNPRYQVTQFGKPVTLSCSQTLNHNVMYWYQQKSSQAPKLLFHYYDKDFNNEADTPDNFQSRRPNTSFCFLDIRSPGLGDTAMYLCATSRPYRDSLFYGYTFGSGTRLTVV.

The chain is built from TRBV3-1 and TRBJ1-5. This CDR3 is 15 amino acids long. Germline V gene lookup returns CDR1 LGHDT and CDR2 YNNKEL (reference sequence). The CDR3 spells CASSQGLESGQPQHF.

The chain carries TRBV12-3 or TRBV12-4 and TRBJ2-5; TCRdb calls TRBD1, which cannot be checked without DNA. The CDR3 spans 14 residues. This CDR3 reads CASSTDRGLETQYF.

This rearrangement joins TRBV11-2 to TRBJ2-5; TCRdb calls TRBD2, which cannot be checked without DNA. Germline V gene data show CDR1 as SGHAT and CDR2 as FQNNGV. The CDR3 totals 16 residues. The chain's CDR3 is CASSPPRGQDQETQYF.

The chain combines TRBV13 with TRBJ2-7; no DNA is available, so the TRBD1 call from TCRdb remains unchecked. The germline gives CDR1 PRHDT, CDR2 FYEKMQ (reference sequence). The CDR3 has 14 amino acids. CDR3 sequence reads: CASSPRGQDYEQYF.

J is TRBJ1-1 and V is TRBV5-1; the D gene TCRdb calls, TRBD1, cannot be checked with no DNA. This CDR3 spans 14 amino acids. CDR1 is SGHRS, CDR2 YFSETQ, per germline. The chain's CDR3 is CASSRGRTDTEAFF.

CDR3 sequence reads: CASPLHRYEQYF. This chain links TRBV5-1 with TRBJ2-7. The CDR3 totals 12 residues. The germline V gene has CDR1 SGHRS and CDR2 YFSETQ.

The chain uses TRBV29-1 and TRBJ1-2. Per the germline V gene, CDR1 is SQVTM and CDR2 is ANQGSEA. The CDR3 runs 11 residues. CDR3 loop: CSVDSDYGYTF. Variable domain in full (rest from reference TRBV29-1 and TRBJ1-2): SAVISQKPSRDICQRGTSLTIQCQVDSQVTMMFWYRQQPGQSLTLIATANQGSEATYESGFVIDKFPISRPNLTFSTLTVSNMSPEDSSIYLCSVDSDYGYTFGSGTRLTVV.

The J gene is TRBJ2-3, the V gene TRBV28; checking the TCRdb D call of TRBD2 is not possible without DNA. Per germline, CDR1 MDHEN and CDR2 SYDVKM. The length of the CDR3 is 16 residues. The CDR3: CASSLLLGPSGDTQYF.

V and J are TRBV29-1 and TRBJ1-4. The CDR3 runs to 12 residues. Looked up from germline, CDR1 is SQVTM and CDR2 is ANQGSEA. This CDR3 is CSVEQLNEKLFF.

The chain couples TRBV6-5 to TRBJ2-3; absent DNA, TCRdb's TRBD1 call cannot be checked. The CDR3 extends over 16 amino acids. Per germline, CDR1 MNHEY and CDR2 SVGAGI. The CDR3 sequence is CASWAGFGGASDTQYF.

V is TRBV7-2 and J is TRBJ1-1; TCRdb designates TRBD1, a call that cannot be tested without DNA. There are 13 residues in the CDR3. Germline CDR1 is SGHTA and CDR2 is FQGNSA. CDR3 in amino acids: CASSPSGSTESFF.